This record looks at one TCR beta chain sequence and its context. As yet, its antigen is unknown. CDR1 and CDR2 (germline): MNHEY, SMNVEV (reference sequence). Trimming took off 6 bases at V and 5 bases at J, with 22 bases between the two ends. The CDR3 spans 16 residues. The sample originates from a study of vaccination and CD4 T cells after COVID-19. At the Johns Hopkins FTIC core, DNA taken from cultured CD4+ T cells was sequenced by way of the Oncomine TCR Beta short-read assay. Investigators obtained genomic DNA by extraction from cultured CD4+ T cells. One entry per CDR3 protein, called by TCRdb with MiXCR from the PCR reads. The repertoire has about 18,000 distinct CDR3 sequences, 70% to 80% of them found once; the top ten carry less than 7%. Treatment in this sample: approximately 11-day PBMC culture with coronavirus spike peptide pools or control peptides (ViraFEST assay). Under the ViraFEST approach, antigen-specific T cells were expanded with peptide pools and TCRs subsequently sequenced. Positive tests by PCR, dated March to December 2020, predated US Alpha, Beta and Delta variants. Wells contained around 2 million PBMCs each, and these were cultured with around 10 IU/ml IL-2 and approximately 9.5 ug/ml peptide pools.

The chain has TRBV27 and TRBJ2-5, with no clear D. The sample consisted of CD4+ T cells from blood, cultured in vitro. This receptor was taken from a human donor who had recovered from COVID-19. The CDR3 DNA reads as TGTGCCAGCAGCAACCAGTTAAGTAGGGTCCGGGAGACCCAGTACTTC. Translation: CASSNQLSRVRETQYF.